What follows is one TCR beta chain and its context. This record comes from a study of blood T cells in healthy people across ages. Primed by a sample-barcoded 5' primer and a J-beta primer mix, a second PCR proceeded for about 6 to 12 cycles. TCRdb itself ran the 5' RACE reads through MiXCR, one entry per CDR3 protein. The table includes approximately 800,000 distinct CDR3 sequences, approximately 60% detected once. The CDR3 sequence is 15 residues long. Trimming took 3 bases from V and 7 from J, leaving 16 bases between them. The germline V gene has CDR1 ENHRY and CDR2 SYGVKD. Sequenced material: blood. This TCR was recovered from a man aged 35 to 55 in good health. This chain joins TRBV10-3 and TRBJ1-5; tentatively, D is TRBD1 (6 bases). CDR3 DNA: TGTGCCATCAGTGAATCAGGGGCCGCCGACCAGCCCCAGCATTTT. This codes for CAISESGAADQPQHF.